This entry features one T cell receptor beta chain sequence. Trimming removed 3 bases from V and 7 bases from J, with 10 bases in between. The germline gives CDR1 SGHNT, CDR2 YENEEA. The CDR3 has 14 residues. Authors' analysis steps: Amplification of reference gene primers was used by the study to estimate nucleated cell counts. Clones were sequenced by immunoSEQ multiplex PCR, and TCRdb holds only the in-frame ones, with some missing. For V, J and clone size, that table is used; D and trimming come from the DNA. The table includes about 82,000 clones, over 70% detected once. This record belongs to a study of blood T cell repertoires in COVID-19. Background on the study: COVID-19 samples from acute and convalescent phases originated in the United States, Italy and Spain. Sources were T cells, B-cell-depleted T cells, or PBMCs; the material itself was cDNA or gDNA.

The clonotype comes from a woman in her thirties or forties with active or convalescent COVID-19. This chain uses TRBV11-3 with TRBJ1-6; a possible D gene is TRBD1 (5 bases). The source material was peripheral blood. In nucleotides, the CDR3 is TGTGCCAGCAGCTTTCAAGGGGCCAATTCACCCCTCCACTTT. It yields the protein CASSFQGANSPLHF.